The text below deals with one T cell receptor (beta chain). Antigen specificity is unknown. MiXCR was run by TCRdb on the 5' RACE reads, yielding one entry per CDR3 protein. The repertoire includes around 300,000 distinct CDR3 sequences, over 11% of them detected once, and 21% sits in the top ten. This sample is drawn from a study of T-cell memory formation after mild COVID-19. Findings and caveats of the study: Memory cells collected pre-infection included some clones that later responded, suggesting cross-reactive memory joined.

The sequenced sample consisted of PBMCs or a T cell subset sorted from them (not recorded which). The source of this sequence is a man aged 18 to 35 who had mild COVID-19 (a few samples of this study predate the infection). Cell type and time point are not known.

CDR3 sequence (DNA): TGTGCCAGCAGCTTAGGTGCAGGGCCTAGCACAGATACGCAGTATTTT. Protein product: CASSLGAGPSTDTQYF. The chain joins TRBV11-2 to TRBJ2-3; D is perhaps TRBD1 (5 bases). The CDR3 is 16 residues long. Germline CDR1 SGHAT, CDR2 FQNNGV. Between the trimmed V and J ends, which lost 1 base and 0 bases, there was a span of 11 bases.